In its sample, the clone carrying this T cell receptor beta chain was seen many times. Its cognate antigen is unknown. TCRdb re-called the 5' RACE reads with MiXCR, one entry per CDR3 protein. The sample lists about 310,000 distinct CDR3 sequences, more than 3% occurring once. Trimming cost V 5 bases and J 6 bases, with 13 bases left between them. Germline loops: CDR1 SGHTA, CDR2 FQGNSA. This CDR3 spans 14 amino acids. The sample is drawn from a study of T cells after yellow fever vaccination. The study, taken as a whole, reports: At around 95% for CD4 and 70% to 90% for CD8, most primary-vaccination clones showed up again after the booster. Bulk-population clonotypes that are abundant could appear as contaminants in FACS-sorted repertoires. Shared CD4/CD8 clonotypes were a small share, likely from convergent recombination.

The source of this sequence is a man younger than 35 who received the YFV17D yellow fever vaccine. J is TRBJ2-2 and V is TRBV7-2; unclear D gene. Sequencing used PBMCs, obtained on the day of the yellow fever booster vaccination. In nucleotides, the CDR3 is TGTGCCAGCAGCCCGTGGGCAGGATCCGGGGAGCTGTTTTTT. It is translated as CASSPWAGSGELFF.